A single sample gave rise to the 29 T cell receptor beta chains below, sequenced in a study of T cells in Graves' hyperthyroidism and ophthalmopathy (dated by TCRdb to 2018 to 2020). Receptor amplification or capture employed multiplex PCR. Sequencing was performed on an Illumina HiSeq 2000. TCR beta CDR3 regions were amplified from RNA transcripts. For the first round of RT-PCR on the TCR CDR3, the HTBI primer set was used together with the Qiagen OneStep RT-PCR kit. The raw public data were reprocessed by TCRdb itself: fastp quality trimming at Q25, MiXCR clonotype calling, in-frame beta chains only. A single entry per CDR3 protein holds the most common genes and DNA from its merged rows. The sample table contains 500,000 to 600,000 distinct CDR3 sequences; only one count was recorded for approximately 49% of them. The top ten clonotypes cover roughly 45% of the sample. The sample comprised peripheral blood or thyroid tissue (not recorded which). The receptors come from an adult woman with Graves' disease, either hyperthyroidism or ophthalmopathy (not recorded which).

The chain carries TRBV29-1 and TRBJ2-7; 7 nucleotides agree with TRBD2. Germline CDR1 and CDR2: SQVTM and ANQGSEA. The CDR3 consists of 13 residues. The ends lost 3 bases at V and 3 bases at J; junction bases unmatched: 5. The CDR3 bases are TGCAGCGTTGAGGGCGGGGGAGACTACGAGCAGTACTTC. Translating gives CSVEGGGDYEQYF.

Turning to this clonotype: At one end the junction does not follow the germline gene, possibly because of a read error. CDR3 loop: CASSPKGGSYVDEQFF. The CDR3 nucleotides read TGTGCTAGCAGTCCCAAAGGGGGCAGCTACGTGGATGAGCAGTTCTTC. The chain uses TRBV7-6 and TRBJ2-1; 7 bases match TRBD1. Per the germline V gene, CDR1 is SGHVS and CDR2 is FNYEAQ. CDR3 length equals 16 residues.

The chain employs TRBV7-9 and TRBJ1-1, with D unclear. The CDR3 length is 17 residues. With 6 bases removed from V and 0 bases from J, the gap between germline ends came to 20 bases. Germline V lookup: CDR1 SEHNR, CDR2 FQNEAQ (reference sequence). In DNA form, the CDR3 reads TGTGCCAGCAGGGCCCCAGGCACGAGGTTTATGAACACTGAAGCTTTCTTT. Protein product: CASRAPGTRFMNTEAFF.

The rearrangement joins TRBV2 to TRBJ1-5; no reliable D call. Trimming cost V 7 bases and J 4 bases, with 11 bases left between them. CDR3 size: 13 residues. The germline V gene has CDR1 SNHLY and CDR2 FYNNEI. The DNA of the CDR3 is TGTGCCAGCACTGCTCGGGGAAATCAGCCCCAGCATTTT. Protein sequence: CASTARGNQPQHF. The whole variable domain, remainder taken from reference TRBV2 and TRBJ1-5, is EPEVTQTPSHQVTQMGQEVILRCVPISNHLYFYWYRQILGQKVEFLVSFYNNEISEKSEIFDDQFSVERPDGSNFTLKIRSTKLEDSAMYFCASTARGNQPQHFGDGTRLSIL.

The table lists this clonotype with many counts. V and J are TRBV7-2 and TRBJ1-1, with D unresolved. CDR3 length: 9 amino acids. V lost 8 bases, J lost 8 bases, and 6 bases lay in between. Germline V gene sequence: CDR1 SGHTA, CDR2 FQGNSA. Written as DNA, the CDR3 is TGTGCCAGCGGCCCGGAAGCTTTCTTT. It yields the protein CASGPEAFF. The full variable domain, in which reference TRBV7-2 and TRBJ1-1 provide the parts outside the CDR3, is GAGVSQSPSNKVTEKGKDVELRCDPISGHTALYWYRQSLGQGLEFLIYFQGNSAPDKSGLPSDRFSAERTGGSVSTLTIQRTQQEDSAVYLCASGPEAFFGQGTRLTVV.

About this clonotype: This may arise from a read error, as a much more abundant clone is one base away. This chain connects TRBV5-1 to TRBJ2-5; D may be TRBD1 (5 bases). Trimming removed 3 bases at V and 1 base at J, with 7 bases between. This CDR3 contains 13 residues. Germline-derived CDR1 and CDR2 are SGHRS and YFSETQ. CDR3 sequence: CASSSDIQETQYF. The CDR3 coding sequence is TGCGCCAGCAGCTCGGACATCCAAGAGACCCAGTACTTC.

Concerning this clonotype: It may be a read error: a sequence one base away is much more abundant. The CDR3 DNA reads TGTTCCAGCAGTCCCGGGGCCGATAGTGAAAAACTGTTTTTT. It yields the protein CSSSPGADSEKLFF. V usage is TRBV12-3 or TRBV12-4 and J usage is TRBJ1-4, with a possible D match to TRBD1 (5 bases). The CDR3 is 14 residues long.

In its sample, this clonotype was seen many times. At one of its ends the junction is not consistent with the germline gene, which may arise from a read error. V usage is TRBV7-2 and J usage is TRBJ1-4; TRBD1 aligns across 7 bases. The CDR3 runs 17 residues. Per the germline V gene, CDR1 is SGHTA and CDR2 is FQGNSA. CDR3 loop: CASSQFPAGTVNEKLFF. The CDR3 bases are TGCGCCAGCAGCCAGTTTCCCGCCGGGACAGTGAATGAAAAACTGTTTTTT. Variable domain in full (rest from reference TRBV7-2 and TRBJ1-4): GAGVSQSPSNKVTEKGKDVELRCDPISGHTALYWYRQSLGQGLEFLIYFQGNSAPDKSGLPSDRFSAERTGGSVSTLTIQRTQQEDSAVYLCASSQFPAGTVNEKLFFGSGTQLSVL.

This clonotype was detected many times. The V and J genes are TRBV7-2 and TRBJ2-5; TRBD2 might be the D (5 bases). The CDR3 sequence is 11 residues long. Germline-derived CDR1 and CDR2 are SGHTA and FQGNSA. Deletions cut 8 bases from V and 5 bases from J, with 9 bases between. The CDR3: CASRGVETQYF. As DNA, the CDR3 is TGTGCCAGCCGGGGAGTTGAGACCCAGTACTTC.

This clonotype was detected a few times. J is TRBJ2-3 and V is TRBV15, with 8 bases identical to TRBD2. J was trimmed by 3 bases and V by 4 bases; bases with no gene match: 6. Per the germline V gene, CDR1 is LNHNV and CDR2 is YYDKDF (reference sequence). The CDR3 totals 15 residues. CDR3 in amino acids: CATSTASGFTDTQYF. CDR3 nucleotide sequence: TGTGCCACCAGCACAGCTAGCGGGTTTACAGATACGCAGTATTTT.

CDR3 DNA sequence: TGTGCCAGCAGCTCACCACCAGAACAGGGAGGGGAGACCCAGTACTTC. Translating it yields CASSSPPEQGGETQYF. J is TRBJ2-5 and V is TRBV7-3; tentative D call: TRBD2 (7 bases). The CDR3 has 16 amino acids. CDR1 is SGHTA and CDR2 is FQGTGA in the germline V gene. Trimming stripped 4 bases from V and 5 bases from J, with 20 bases between.

This clonotype was seen at least ten times. The chain links TRBV7-6 to TRBJ2-7; D may be TRBD1 (6 bases). Looked up from germline, CDR1 is SGHVS and CDR2 is FNYEAQ. V lost 1 base and J lost 1, with 11 bases in between. The CDR3 covers 15 residues. CDR3 nucleotide sequence: TGTGCCAGCAGCTTAGGAAACAGGGTATCCTACGAGCAGTACTTC. Amino acid sequence: CASSLGNRVSYEQYF.

The V call is TRBV7-9, the J call TRBJ2-7; weak D call: TRBD2 (5 bases). V gave up 3 bases and J gave up 0 bases, with 9 bases separating them. Germline loops: CDR1 SEHNR, CDR2 FQNEAQ (reference sequence). This CDR3 contains 14 residues. The CDR3 reads CASSFSRDSYEQYF. The CDR3 nucleotides are TGTGCCAGCAGCTTTAGCCGGGACTCCTACGAGCAGTACTTC.

This clonotype was detected a few times. The chain carries TRBV7-9 and TRBJ2-7, with a weak D call TRBD2 (6 bases). CDR1 and CDR2 from the germline V gene are SEHNR and FQNEAQ (reference sequence). The V end was cut by 11 bases, the J end by 2 bases, with 25 bases between. CDR3 length equals 16 residues. The CDR3 is CAWCCLRGSEPYEQYF. The CDR3 DNA reads TGTGCCTGGTGTTGCCTCCGGGGGTCAGAACCCTACGAGCAGTACTTC.

This clonotype was seen repeatedly, ten times or more. The J gene is TRBJ1-5, the V gene TRBV2; no clear D gene. The V gene's germline CDR1 is SNHLY and CDR2 FYNNEI. Trimming left V 0 bases short and J 5 bases short, with 8 bases between. The CDR3 spans 14 residues. This CDR3 is CASSEARVDQPQHF. In DNA form, the CDR3 reads TGTGCCAGCAGTGAAGCGAGAGTTGATCAGCCCCAGCATTTT.

The rearrangement links TRBV6-1 to TRBJ2-5; D might be TRBD1 or TRBD2, each matching 5 bases. The CDR3 is 16 amino acids. Germline assignment: CDR1 MNHNS and CDR2 SASEGT. V lost 6 bases, J lost 5 bases, and 22 bases lay in between. This CDR3 reads CASSHSGTEGWETQYF. The DNA for the CDR3 is TGTGCCAGCAGCCACTCTGGGACGGAAGGCTGGGAGACCCAGTACTTC.

The gene calls are TRBV24-1 and TRBJ2-5; the D is unclear. The CDR3 spans 13 residues. The V gene lost 5 bases and the J gene lost 4 bases, with 10 bases spanning the gap. Germline V gene lookup returns CDR1 KGHDR and CDR2 SFDVKD. This chain's CDR3 is CATSASWRETQYF. CDR3 in DNA: TGTGCCACCAGTGCGTCCTGGAGAGAGACCCAGTACTTC.

This chain joins TRBV24-1 and TRBJ1-5; 8 positions agree with TRBD1. Trimming cost V 8 bases and J 4 bases; bases outside gene matches: 9. This CDR3 is built from 15 residues. CDR1 and CDR2 (germline): KGHDR, SFDVKD. The CDR3, as DNA: TGTGCCACCATGGGCACAGGGGGTCCTAATCAGCCCCAGCATTTT. This encodes CATMGTGGPNQPQHF.

This clonotype was seen a handful of times. V gene TRBV12-3 or TRBV12-4 combines with J gene TRBJ1-1; D remains ambiguous. The CDR3 is made up of 14 amino acids. Trimming took off 3 bases at V and 4 bases at J, with 12 bases between the two ends. The CDR3 DNA sequence: TGTGCCAGCAGTTTGAGAGAGGGAGGCACTGAAGCTTTCTTT. Amino acids: CASSLREGGTEAFF.

This clonotype was detected many times. The rearrangement links TRBV28 to TRBJ1-5, with D hard to call. V was trimmed by 3 bases and J by 4 bases, leaving 10 bases between them. The CDR3 runs to 14 residues. From germline, CDR1 is MDHEN and CDR2 SYDVKM. Here the CDR3 reads CASSLSRTNQPQHF. The CDR3 DNA follows: TGTGCCAGCAGTTTGAGCCGAACTAATCAGCCCCAGCATTTT.

This chain links TRBV7-2 with TRBJ2-7, with TRBD1 as a possible D gene (5 bases). Looked up from germline, CDR1 is SGHTA and CDR2 is FQGNSA. Trimming took 5 bases from V and 0 from J, leaving 17 bases between them. The CDR3 spans 16 residues. CDR3 amino acids: CASSQDRQQYSYEQYF. DNA for the CDR3: TGTGCCAGCAGCCAAGATCGACAGCAATACTCCTACGAGCAGTACTTC.

This clonotype has at least ten counts. The rearrangement links TRBV14 to TRBJ1-4; D uncertain. The CDR3 has 13 residues. Germline V lookup: CDR1 SGHDN, CDR2 FVKESK. V was clipped by 1 base and J by 7 bases, with 7 bases between them. This CDR3 is CASSQGRVEKLFF. DNA of the CDR3: TGTGCCAGCAGCCAAGGCCGGGTTGAAAAACTGTTTTTT.

V gene TRBV25-1 combines with J gene TRBJ2-2, with D hard to call. Germline V gene data show CDR1 as MGHDK and CDR2 as SYGVNS. The CDR3 has 16 amino acids. Trimming removed 4 bases at V and 0 bases at J, with 12 bases between. This chain's CDR3 is CASSALWASNTGELFF. In nucleotides, the CDR3 is TGTGCCAGCAGTGCCCTTTGGGCGTCGAACACCGGGGAGCTGTTTTTT.

The chain recombines TRBV19 with TRBJ1-5; TRBD1 matches 12 bases. This CDR3 has 18 residues. With V trimmed by 5 bases and J by 0 bases, 8 bases remained unmatched. CDR1 is LNHDA, CDR2 SQIVND, per germline (reference sequence). CDR3 sequence: CASSRPGQGANSNQPQHF. For the CDR3, the DNA is TGTGCCAGTAGTCGACCGGGACAGGGGGCCAATAGCAATCAGCCCCAGCATTTT.

This clonotype was recorded only once. The rearrangement joins TRBV5-1 to TRBJ2-1; maybe TRBD2 (6 bases). The V and J ends lost 0 bases and 7 bases respectively, with 14 bases between them. Looked up from germline, CDR1 is SGHRS and CDR2 is YFSETQ. The CDR3 runs 15 residues. The CDR3, as DNA: TGCGCCAGCAGCTTGGCCACCACGCGGGGAAATGAGCAGTTCTTC. This sequence encodes CASSLATTRGNEQFF.

The sample holds many counts of this clonotype. V usage is TRBV6-1 and J usage is TRBJ2-7; D unresolved. The germline V gene has CDR1 MNHNS and CDR2 SASEGT. This CDR3 has 13 amino acids. V lost 4 bases and J lost 3, with 10 bases in between. CDR3 DNA sequence: TGTGCCAGCAGTGTTGGGCCTTACTACGAGCAGTACTTC. It encodes CASSVGPYYEQYF.

V and J are TRBV25-1 and TRBJ1-2; D not resolved. Germline V gene sequence: CDR1 MGHDK, CDR2 SYGVNS. CDR3 length: 13 residues. Trimming removed 8 bases from V and 4 bases from J, with 14 bases in between. CDR3 in amino acids: CASQDQAAYGYTF. CDR3 DNA sequence: TGTGCCAGCCAAGATCAGGCGGCCTATGGCTACACCTTC.

The V and J genes are TRBV6-5 and TRBJ1-1; a possible D gene is TRBD1 (6 bases). Germline CDR1 MNHEY, CDR2 SVGAGI. V lost 5 bases to trimming and J lost 8 bases, with 15 bases between them. The CDR3 is 13 residues long. This CDR3 is CASSLQTGSEAFF. The CDR3, as DNA: TGTGCCAGCAGTCTCCAAACAGGGTCCGAAGCTTTCTTT.

The CDR3 region is CASSSTAGGALKAFF. CDR3 in DNA: TGTGCCAGTAGTTCGACCGCAGGGGGCGCATTGAAGGCTTTCTTT. The chain is built from TRBV19 and TRBJ1-1; 8 bases fit TRBD1. The J segment lost 11 bases and the V segment lost 5 bases, leaving 16 bases of the junction unmatched. The CDR3 has 15 amino acids. The germline V gene encodes CDR1 LNHDA and CDR2 SQIVND (reference sequence).